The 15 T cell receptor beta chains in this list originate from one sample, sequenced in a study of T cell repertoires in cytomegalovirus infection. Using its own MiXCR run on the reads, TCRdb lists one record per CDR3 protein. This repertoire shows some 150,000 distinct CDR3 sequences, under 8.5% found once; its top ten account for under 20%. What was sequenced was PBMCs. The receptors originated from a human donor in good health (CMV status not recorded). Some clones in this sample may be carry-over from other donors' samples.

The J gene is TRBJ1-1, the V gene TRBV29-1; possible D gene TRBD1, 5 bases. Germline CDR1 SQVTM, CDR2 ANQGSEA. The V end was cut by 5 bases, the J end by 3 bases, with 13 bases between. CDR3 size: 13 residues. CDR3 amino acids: CSVSLGPDTEAFF. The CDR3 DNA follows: TGCAGCGTTTCTCTGGGGCCGGACACTGAAGCTTTCTTT. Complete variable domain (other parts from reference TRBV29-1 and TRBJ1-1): SAVISQKPSRDICQRGTSLTIQCQVDSQVTMMFWYRQQPGQSLTLIATANQGSEATYESGFVIDKFPISRPNLTFSTLTVSNMSPEDSSIYLCSVSLGPDTEAFFGQGTRLTVV.

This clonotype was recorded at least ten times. The CDR3 DNA sequence: TGCAGTGCTAGTCAGCGAGACGGACAGGGGTTAAACTCTGGGGCCAACGTCCTGACTTTC. Protein sequence: CSASQRDGQGLNSGANVLTF. This chain links TRBV20-1 with TRBJ2-6; TRBD1 aligns across 9 bases. J lost 0 bases, V lost 3 bases, and 15 bases had no gene match. Germline V gives CDR1 DFQATT, CDR2 SNEGSKA (reference sequence). The CDR3 spans 20 residues.

This chain's CDR3 is CASSPRRSGYTF. CDR3 nucleotides: TGTGCCAGCAGTCCCAGGAGGTCTGGCTACACCTTC. The V and J genes are TRBV28 and TRBJ1-2; no firm D call. The length of the CDR3 is 12 residues. V was cut by 5 bases and J by 7 bases, with 11 bases left in between. Germline V gene sequence: CDR1 MDHEN, CDR2 SYDVKM.

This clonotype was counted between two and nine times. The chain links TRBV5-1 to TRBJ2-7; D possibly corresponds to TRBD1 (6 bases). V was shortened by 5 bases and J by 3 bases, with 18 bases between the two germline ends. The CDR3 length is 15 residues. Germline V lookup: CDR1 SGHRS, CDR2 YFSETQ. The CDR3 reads CASSREGQPNYEQYF. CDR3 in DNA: TGCGCCAGCAGTCGGGAAGGACAGCCTAACTACGAGCAGTACTTC. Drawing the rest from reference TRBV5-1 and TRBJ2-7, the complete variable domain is KAGVTQTPRYLIKTRGQQVTLSCSPISGHRSVSWYQQTPGQGLQFLFEYFSETQRNKGNFPGRFSGRQFSNSRSEMNVSTLELGDSALYLCASSREGQPNYEQYFGPGTRLTVT.

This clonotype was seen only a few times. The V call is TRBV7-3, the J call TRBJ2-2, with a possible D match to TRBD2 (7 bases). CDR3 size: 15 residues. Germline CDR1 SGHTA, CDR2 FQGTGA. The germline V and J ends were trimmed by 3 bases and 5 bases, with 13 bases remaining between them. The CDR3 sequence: CASSFRGAWTGELFF. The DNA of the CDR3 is TGTGCCAGCAGCTTTCGGGGGGCATGGACCGGGGAGCTGTTTTTT.

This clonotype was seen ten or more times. CDR3 loop: CASSYGQGAGNTIYF. The CDR3 DNA is TGTGCCAGCAGCTACGGACAGGGTGCTGGAAACACCATATATTTT. The chain links TRBV7-2 to TRBJ1-3, with 8 bases lining up with TRBD1. Germline values: CDR1 SGHTA, CDR2 FQGNSA. Unmatched junction bases numbered 4, after V lost 4 bases and J lost 2 bases. The CDR3 consists of 15 residues.

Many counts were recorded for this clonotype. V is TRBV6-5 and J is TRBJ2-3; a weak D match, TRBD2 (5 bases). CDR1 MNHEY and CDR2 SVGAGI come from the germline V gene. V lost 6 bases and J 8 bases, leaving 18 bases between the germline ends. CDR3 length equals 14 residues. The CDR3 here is CASSSLVASLTQYF. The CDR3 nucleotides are TGTGCCAGCAGCTCACTAGTGGCCTCCCTTACGCAGTATTTT.

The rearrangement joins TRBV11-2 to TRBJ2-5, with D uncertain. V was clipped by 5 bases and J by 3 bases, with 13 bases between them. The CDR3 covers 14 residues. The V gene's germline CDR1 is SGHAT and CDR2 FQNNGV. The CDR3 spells CASSKARAEETQYF. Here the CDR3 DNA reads TGTGCCAGCAGCAAAGCTAGGGCGGAAGAGACCCAGTACTTC.

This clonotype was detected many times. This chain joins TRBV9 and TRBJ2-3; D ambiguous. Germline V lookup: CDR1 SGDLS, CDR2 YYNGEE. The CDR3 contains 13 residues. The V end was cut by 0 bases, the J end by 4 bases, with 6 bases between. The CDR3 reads CASSVAVPDTQYF. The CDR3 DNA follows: TGTGCCAGCAGCGTAGCGGTTCCAGATACGCAGTATTTT. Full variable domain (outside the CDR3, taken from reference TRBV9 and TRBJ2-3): DSGVTQTPKHLITATGQRVTLRCSPRSGDLSVYWYQQSLDQGLQFLIQYYNGEERAKGNILERFSAQQFPDLHSELNLSSLELGDSALYFCASSVAVPDTQYFGPGTRLTVL.

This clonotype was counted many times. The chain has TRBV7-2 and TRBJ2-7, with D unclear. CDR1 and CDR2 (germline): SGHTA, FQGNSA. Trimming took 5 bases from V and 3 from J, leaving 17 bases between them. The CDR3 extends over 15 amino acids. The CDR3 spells CASSPSGYRGYEQYF. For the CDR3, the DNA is TGTGCCAGCAGCCCTTCTGGGTACAGAGGCTACGAGCAGTACTTC. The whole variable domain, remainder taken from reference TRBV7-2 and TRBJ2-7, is GAGVSQSPSNKVTEKGKDVELRCDPISGHTALYWYRQSLGQGLEFLIYFQGNSAPDKSGLPSDRFSAERTGGSVSTLTIQRTQQEDSAVYLCASSPSGYRGYEQYFGPGTRLTVT.

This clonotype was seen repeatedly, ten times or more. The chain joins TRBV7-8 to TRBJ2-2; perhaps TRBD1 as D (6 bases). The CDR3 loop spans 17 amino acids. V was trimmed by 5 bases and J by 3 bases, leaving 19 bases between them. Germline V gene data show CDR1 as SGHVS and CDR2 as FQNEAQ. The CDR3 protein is CASSHTLQGADTGELFF. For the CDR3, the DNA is TGTGCCAGCAGCCACACCTTACAGGGTGCTGACACCGGGGAGCTGTTTTTT.

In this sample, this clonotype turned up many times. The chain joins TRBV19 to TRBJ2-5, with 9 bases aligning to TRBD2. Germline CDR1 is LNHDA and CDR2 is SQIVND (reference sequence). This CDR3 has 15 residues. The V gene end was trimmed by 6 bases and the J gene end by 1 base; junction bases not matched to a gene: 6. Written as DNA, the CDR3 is TGTGCCAGTAGCTGGACTAGCGCCTCCCAAGAGACCCAGTACTTC. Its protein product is CASSWTSASQETQYF.

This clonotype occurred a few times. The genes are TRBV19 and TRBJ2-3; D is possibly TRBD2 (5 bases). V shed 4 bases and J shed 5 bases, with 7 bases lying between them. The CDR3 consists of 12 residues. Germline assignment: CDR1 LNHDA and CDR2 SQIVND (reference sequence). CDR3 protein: CASSTSGDTQYF. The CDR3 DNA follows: TGTGCCAGTAGTACAAGCGGAGATACGCAGTATTTT.

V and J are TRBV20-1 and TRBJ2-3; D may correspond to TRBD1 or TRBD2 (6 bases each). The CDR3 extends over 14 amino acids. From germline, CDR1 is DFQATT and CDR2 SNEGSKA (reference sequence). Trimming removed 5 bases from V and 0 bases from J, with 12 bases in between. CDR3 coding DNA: TGCAGTGCTCGGGGGCCTTCTAGCACAGATACGCAGTATTTT. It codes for CSARGPSSTDTQYF.

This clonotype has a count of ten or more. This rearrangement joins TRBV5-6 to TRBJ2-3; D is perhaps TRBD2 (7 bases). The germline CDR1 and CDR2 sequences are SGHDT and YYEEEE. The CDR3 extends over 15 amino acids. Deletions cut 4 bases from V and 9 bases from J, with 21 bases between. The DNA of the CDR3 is TGTGCCAGCAGCCTGGCTGGCGGGGGCTACCGAACGCAGTATTTT. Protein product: CASSLAGGGYRTQYF.